This section outlines one T cell receptor (beta chain) sequence together with its context. A much larger clone differs by one base, so this may be a read error. The germline V gene encodes CDR1 SGHTA and CDR2 FQGNSA. CDR3 length equals 12 residues. The V end was cut by 1 base, the J end by 8 bases, with 9 bases between. This entry comes from a study of T cells after yellow fever vaccination. MiXCR was run by TCRdb on the 5' RACE reads, yielding one entry per CDR3 protein. The table records 90,000 to 130,000 distinct CDR3 sequences, roughly 8.4% of them present only once. The material was CD8+ T cells sorted from PBMCs, obtained 45 days after the yellow fever booster vaccination. The rearrangement links TRBV7-2 to TRBJ2-7; no clear D. This TCR derives from a man aged 25 to 40 who received the YFV17D yellow fever vaccine. The chain's CDR3 is CASSLVGHKQYF. For the CDR3, the DNA is TGTGCCAGCAGCTTAGTGGGCCACAAGCAGTACTTC.